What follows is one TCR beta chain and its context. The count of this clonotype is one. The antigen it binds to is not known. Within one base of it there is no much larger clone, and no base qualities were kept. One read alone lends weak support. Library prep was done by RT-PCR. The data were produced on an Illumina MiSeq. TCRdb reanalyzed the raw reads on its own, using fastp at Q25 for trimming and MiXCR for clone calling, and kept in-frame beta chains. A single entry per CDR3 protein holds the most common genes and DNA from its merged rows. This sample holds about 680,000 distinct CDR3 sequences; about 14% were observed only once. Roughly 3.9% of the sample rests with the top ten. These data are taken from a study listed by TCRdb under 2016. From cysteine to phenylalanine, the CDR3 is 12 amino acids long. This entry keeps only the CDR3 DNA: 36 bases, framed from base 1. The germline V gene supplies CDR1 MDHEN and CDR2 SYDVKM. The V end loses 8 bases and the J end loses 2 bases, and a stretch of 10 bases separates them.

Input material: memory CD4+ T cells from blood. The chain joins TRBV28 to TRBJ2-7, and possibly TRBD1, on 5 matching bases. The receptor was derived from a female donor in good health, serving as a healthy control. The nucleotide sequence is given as TGTGCCAGCGAGGACACGACCTACGAGCAGTACTTC. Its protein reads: CASEDTTYEQYF. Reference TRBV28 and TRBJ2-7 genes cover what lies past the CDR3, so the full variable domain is DVKVTQSSRYLVKRTGEKVFLECVQDMDHENMFWYRQDPGLGLRLIYFSYDVKMKEKGDIPEGYSVSREKKERFSLILESASTNQTSMYLCASEDTTYEQYFGPGTRLTVT.